Below, 22 T cell receptor beta chains from the same sample are listed, as sequenced in a study of cytomegalovirus exposure and HLA in healthy donors. PCR was performed using 60 Vbeta and 13 Jbeta primers. Profiled with immunoSEQ multiplex PCR; TCRdb holds only in-frame clones, not every one. This sample has some 150,000 clones, with approximately 78% found just once. The sequenced sample consisted of PBMCs. These receptors were taken from a human donor in good health.

The chain links TRBV6-1 to TRBJ1-2, with D tentatively TRBD1 (5 bases). CDR1 and CDR2 from the germline V gene are MNHNS and SASEGT. Between the trimmed V and J ends, which lost 3 bases and 1 base, there was a span of 12 bases. This CDR3 has 15 amino acids. The CDR3 nucleotides read TGTGCCAGCAGTGATAGGGGCAGGAGTAACTATGGCTACACCTTC. It is translated as CASSDRGRSNYGYTF.

This clone showed up just once. This sequence joins TRBV5-1 and TRBJ2-3, with TRBD2 matching 8 bases. The J segment lost 6 bases and the V segment lost 0 bases, leaving 6 bases of the junction unmatched. This CDR3 has 15 amino acids. Germline-derived CDR1 and CDR2 are SGHRS and YFSETQ. In DNA, the CDR3 is TGCGCCAGCAGCTTGGATAGCGGGGCCATCGATACGCAGTATTTT. Translation: CASSLDSGAIDTQYF.

On this clone itself: This same CDR3 is encoded by further DNA sequences in the sample. The chain is built from TRBV6-6 and TRBJ1-1, with D uncertain. The germline CDR1 and CDR2 sequences are MNHNY and SVGAGI (reference sequence). V lost 2 bases to trimming and J lost 1 base, with 5 bases between them. This CDR3 is 13 amino acids long. DNA for the CDR3: TGTGCCAGCAGTTACGGAGGGAACACTGAAGCTTTCTTT. Residues: CASSYGGNTEAFF.

This chain uses TRBV9 with TRBJ2-7; 10 nucleotides match TRBD2. The length of the CDR3 is 15 residues. Per germline, CDR1 SGDLS and CDR2 YYNGEE. With V trimmed by 4 bases and J by 2 bases, 6 bases remained unmatched. The CDR3 coding sequence is TGTGCCAGCAGCCCCAACAGCGGGGGGGCCTACGAGCAGTACTTC. Encoded protein: CASSPNSGGAYEQYF.

The rearrangement joins TRBV14 to TRBJ2-3; unclear D gene. V dropped 4 bases and J dropped 1 base, with 6 bases sitting between them. The CDR3 spans 13 residues. Germline V gene lookup returns CDR1 SGHDN and CDR2 FVKESK. CDR3 DNA: TGTGCCAGCAGCCGGCATGGCACAGATACGCAGTATTTT. Translated: CASSRHGTDTQYF.

This clone was detected a few times. The V gene is TRBV5-1, the J gene TRBJ2-7, with 8 bases identical to TRBD1. Germline-derived CDR1 and CDR2 are SGHRS and YFSETQ. This CDR3 region has 13 residues. V shed 3 bases, J shed 7 bases, and the junction held 6 bases outside the gene matches. CDR3 loop: CASSYDRGWEQYF. The DNA of the CDR3 is TGCGCCAGCAGCTACGACAGGGGATGGGAGCAGTACTTC.

The chain is built from TRBV5-1 and TRBJ2-1, with 11 bases matching TRBD1. The CDR3 consists of 14 residues. Per germline, CDR1 SGHRS and CDR2 YFSETQ. J lost 8 bases, V lost 7 bases, and 8 bases had no gene match. The CDR3 loop is CASRVGQGADEQFF. The CDR3 region has the DNA TGCGCCAGCCGGGTAGGACAGGGGGCCGATGAGCAGTTCTTC.

This clone was seen a handful of times. This chain links TRBV29-1 with TRBJ2-3; D possibly corresponds to TRBD2 (7 bases). CDR1 and CDR2 from the germline V gene are SQVTM and ANQGSEA. CDR3 length equals 14 residues. CDR3 in amino acids: CSTGAGGGEGMQYF. Written as DNA, the CDR3 is TGCAGTACGGGGGCAGGTGGGGGGGAGGGGATGCAGTATTTT.

The chain is built from TRBV18 and TRBJ2-1; 15 bases fit TRBD2. This CDR3 has 18 amino acids. The V segment lost 2 bases and the J segment 4 bases; nucleotides outside the gene matches: 6. Looked up from germline, CDR1 is KGHSH and CDR2 is LQKENI. CDR3 sequence: CASSPGTSGGTPYNEQFF. For the CDR3, the DNA is TGTGCCAGCTCACCAGGGACTAGCGGGGGGACCCCATACAATGAGCAGTTCTTC.

In nucleotides, the CDR3 is TGCGCCAGCAGCTTGGTTGCCGTAACTCGCTCCTATAATTCACCCCTCCACTTT. This translates into CASSLVAVTRSYNSPLHF. This chain links TRBV5-1 with TRBJ1-6; the D is unclear. Looked up from germline, CDR1 is SGHRS and CDR2 is YFSETQ. V lost 0 bases, J lost 0 bases, and 13 bases lay in between. This CDR3 is built from 18 residues.

This clone was counted a few times. The chain employs TRBV5-3 and TRBJ1-2; D is unresolved. TRBV5-3 is an ORF for which the function is uncertain. The CDR3 contains 12 residues. Trimming left V 7 bases short and J 3 bases short, with 10 bases between. This CDR3 reads CARGGTYYGYTF. The CDR3 DNA reads TGTGCCAGAGGAGGCACCTACTATGGCTACACCTTC.

The chain joins TRBV4-3 to TRBJ1-1, with a weak D call TRBD1 (6 bases). CDR1 and CDR2 from the germline V gene are LGHNA and YSLEER. Trimming shortened V by 1 base and J by 4 bases, and 16 bases separated the two germline ends. The CDR3 covers 16 residues. Here the CDR3 reads CASSQAFQGSRTEAFF. For the CDR3, the DNA is TGCGCCAGCAGCCAAGCGTTCCAGGGGTCGCGCACTGAAGCTTTCTTT.

This clone has a handful of counts. This chain uses TRBV5-6 with TRBJ1-1, with D possibly TRBD1 on 6 matching bases. This CDR3 has 15 amino acids. V was clipped by 1 base and J by 4 bases, with 14 bases between them. Germline assignment: CDR1 SGHDT and CDR2 YYEEEE. CDR3 coding DNA: TGTGCCAGCAGCTTGCCAACAGGGTGGGTCACTGAAGCTTTCTTT. It specifies CASSLPTGWVTEAFF.

This chain joins TRBV25-1 and TRBJ2-2; 9 bases match TRBD1. With 3 bases clipped from V and 5 bases from J, the junction kept 4 bases outside the gene matches. This CDR3 has 15 amino acids. Germline values: CDR1 MGHDK, CDR2 SYGVNS. The DNA for the CDR3 is TGTGCCAGCAGTGACCGGGACAGGGTTACCGGGGAGCTGTTTTTT. Translated: CASSDRDRVTGELFF.

The chain is built from TRBV15 and TRBJ1-1, with TRBD1 as a possible D gene (6 bases). There are 14 residues in the CDR3. Germline CDR1 and CDR2: LNHNV and YYDKDF (reference sequence). V shed 4 bases and J shed 2 bases, with 11 bases lying between them. The CDR3 sequence: CATSIRRGNTEAFF. CDR3 DNA: TGTGCCACCAGCATCCGCAGGGGTAACACTGAAGCTTTCTTT.

V gene TRBV29-1 combines with J gene TRBJ2-7, with TRBD2 matching over 7 bases. Unmatched junction bases numbered 8, after V lost 4 bases and J lost 5 bases. CDR3 size: 13 residues. CDR1 and CDR2 (germline): SQVTM, ANQGSEA. CDR3 protein: CSVAGGGNDEQYF. The CDR3 DNA reads TGCAGCGTTGCTGGGGGAGGGAATGACGAGCAGTACTTC.

This chain joins TRBV14 and TRBJ1-2; D ambiguous. With 4 bases removed from V and 7 bases from J, the gap between germline ends came to 13 bases. The CDR3 loop spans 13 amino acids. Germline loops: CDR1 SGHDN, CDR2 FVKESK. The CDR3 here is CASSPRLDSGYTF. The CDR3 DNA follows: TGTGCCAGCAGCCCGAGACTGGATAGTGGCTACACCTTC. The whole variable domain, remainder taken from reference TRBV14 and TRBJ1-2, is EAGVTQFPSHSVIEKGQTVTLRCDPISGHDNLYWYRRVMGKEIKFLLHFVKESKQDESGMPNNRFLAERTGGTYSTLKVQPAELEDSGVYFCASSPRLDSGYTFGSGTRLTVV.

This clone turned up a few times. The V call is TRBV7-2, the J call TRBJ1-2; D is possibly TRBD1 (5 bases). With 2 bases removed from V and 6 bases from J, the gap between germline ends came to 7 bases. This CDR3 has 12 amino acids. CDR1 SGHTA and CDR2 FQGNSA come from the germline V gene. In DNA, the CDR3 is TGTGCCAGCAGCTTATTAGGGGATGGCTACACCTTC. This gives the protein CASSLLGDGYTF.

The V and J genes are TRBV6-5 and TRBJ1-1, with 8 bases lining up with TRBD1. The ends lost 9 bases at V and 6 bases at J; junction bases unmatched: 15. This CDR3 has 15 amino acids. Germline CDR1 MNHEY, CDR2 SVGAGI. The CDR3, as DNA: TGTGCCAGTCGTCGCGGCCGGACAGGGCATCCTGAAGCTTTCTTT. Residues: CASRRGRTGHPEAFF.

This clone was picked up a small number of times. This chain connects TRBV7-6 to TRBJ2-5; no definite D call. Trimming left V 5 bases short and J 7 bases short, with 14 bases between. The CDR3 consists of 13 residues. Germline lookup yields CDR1 SGHVS and CDR2 FNYEAQ. CDR3 DNA: TGTGCCAGCAGCCCAACCTGGAGTGGGACCCAGTACTTC. Residues: CASSPTWSGTQYF.

The chain carries TRBV5-4 and TRBJ1-1; D call uncertain. The germline gives CDR1 SGHNT, CDR2 YYREEE (reference sequence). The CDR3 is 11 residues long. V was clipped by 3 bases and J by 11 bases, with 11 bases between them. The CDR3 coding sequence is TGTGCCAGCAGCTCTGGTTACTCGGCTTTCTTT. Its protein is CASSSGYSAFF.

The CDR3, as DNA: TGTGCCAGTAGTATAGCGGGGGACGAGCAGTACTTC. Translation: CASSIAGDEQYF. The rearrangement joins TRBV19 to TRBJ2-7; D perhaps matches TRBD2 (6 bases). The CDR3 is 12 amino acids. Germline V gene sequence: CDR1 LNHDA, CDR2 SQIVND (reference sequence). Trimming removed 1 base at V and 5 bases at J, with 6 bases between.